This TCR beta chain was identified in a study of blood T cell repertoires in COVID-19. On the study more broadly: There were acute and convalescent COVID-19 samples, and they came from the United States, Italy and Spain. PBMCs, B-cell-depleted T cells, or T cells provided the cDNA or gDNA that made up the material.

Some clones are missing from TCRdb's copy, which holds only in-frame ones; the method was immunoSEQ multiplex PCR. Of over 150,000 clones detected, approximately 91% appear once; the ten largest clones hold around 5.1%. The CDR3 consists of 14 residues. V lost 4 bases and J lost 5; bases outside the gene matches: 5. CDR1 is LNHDA and CDR2 is SQIVND in the germline V gene (reference sequence). The Seattle patients, enrolled during active infection, were followed longitudinally. Sequenced input: peripheral blood. The origin of this receptor is a man between 18 and 35 years old with COVID-19, enrolled during active disease. The chain carries TRBV19 and TRBJ2-3, with 8 positions matching TRBD1. CDR3 region: CASSSQGAGDTQYF. CDR3 DNA: TGTGCCAGTAGTAGTCAGGGGGCCGGAGATACGCAGTATTTT.